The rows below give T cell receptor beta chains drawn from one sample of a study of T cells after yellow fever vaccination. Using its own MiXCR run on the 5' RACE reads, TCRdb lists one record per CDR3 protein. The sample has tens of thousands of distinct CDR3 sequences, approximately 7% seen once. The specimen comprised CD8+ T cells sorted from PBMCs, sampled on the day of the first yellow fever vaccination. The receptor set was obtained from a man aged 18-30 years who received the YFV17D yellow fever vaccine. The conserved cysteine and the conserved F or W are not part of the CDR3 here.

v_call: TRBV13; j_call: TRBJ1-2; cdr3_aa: ASSEGTGEKYGYT
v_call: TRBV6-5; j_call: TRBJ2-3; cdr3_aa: ASQRPPAGGTDTQY
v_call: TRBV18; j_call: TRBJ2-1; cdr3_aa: ASSPPQNNEQF
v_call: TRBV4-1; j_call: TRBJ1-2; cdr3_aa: ASSSEGALGYT
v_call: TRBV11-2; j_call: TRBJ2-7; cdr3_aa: ASSLTGDYEQY
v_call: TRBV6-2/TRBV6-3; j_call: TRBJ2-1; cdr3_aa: ASSYGRAYNEQF
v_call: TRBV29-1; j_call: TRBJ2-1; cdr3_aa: SVEEELDSHNEQF
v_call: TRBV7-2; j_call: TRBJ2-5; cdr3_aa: ASSFPGWLAQY
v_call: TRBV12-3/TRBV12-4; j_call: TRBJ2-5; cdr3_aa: ASSFLGASPETQY
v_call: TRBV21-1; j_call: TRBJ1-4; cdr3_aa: ASSGYFSGEKLF
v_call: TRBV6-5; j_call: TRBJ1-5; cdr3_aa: ASSYLGGEGNQPQH
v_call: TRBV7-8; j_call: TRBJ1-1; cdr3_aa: ASSPIRGSTEAF
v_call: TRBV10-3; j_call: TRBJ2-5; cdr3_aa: ATGGTSKETQY
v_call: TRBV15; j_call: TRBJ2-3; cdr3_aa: ATSSPEGTGVLDTQY